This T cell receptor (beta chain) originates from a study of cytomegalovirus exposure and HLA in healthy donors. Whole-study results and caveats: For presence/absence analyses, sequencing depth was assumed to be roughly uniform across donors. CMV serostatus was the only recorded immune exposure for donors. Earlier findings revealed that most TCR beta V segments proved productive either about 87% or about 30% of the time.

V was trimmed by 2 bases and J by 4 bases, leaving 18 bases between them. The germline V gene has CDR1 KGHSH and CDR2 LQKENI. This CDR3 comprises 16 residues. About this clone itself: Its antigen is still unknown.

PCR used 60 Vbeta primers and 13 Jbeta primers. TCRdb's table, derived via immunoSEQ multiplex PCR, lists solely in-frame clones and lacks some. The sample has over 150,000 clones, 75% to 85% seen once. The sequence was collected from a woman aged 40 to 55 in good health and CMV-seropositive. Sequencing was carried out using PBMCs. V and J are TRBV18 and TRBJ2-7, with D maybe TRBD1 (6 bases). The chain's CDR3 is CASSPARGSLGYEQYF. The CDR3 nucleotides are TGTGCCAGCTCACCAGCCAGGGGAAGTCTGGGGTACGAGCAGTACTTC.